Listed below are T cell receptor beta chains from one sample, sequenced in a study of human T cells and chemical hapten exposure. Each CDR3 protein is one row after TCRdb ran MiXCR on the RACE reads. The top ten hold under 2.5% of the sample, which has 150,000 to 200,000 distinct CDR3 sequences, around a quarter seen once. Material: whole blood, obtained in connection with sensitization to the hapten diphenylcyclopropenone (DPC). The receptors shown here come from a woman under 30 with alopecia areata. Some clones in this sample may be carry-over from other donors' samples. Both conserved end residues are part of each CDR3. D genes are given only for firm matches. Clone size is given for some rows only: seen once, a few or many times, or a class if the clone is expanded.

CDR3 length	clone size	V gene	D gene	J gene	CDR3 DNA	CDR3 protein
14	NA	TRBV6-4	NA	TRBJ2-1	TGTGCCAGCAGTGACGACGACCCGGGCAATGAGCAGTTCTTC	CASSDDDPGNEQFF
15	once	TRBV15	TRBD2	TRBJ2-3	TGTGCCACCAAGATTGCGGGGGGGCCTGTAGATACGCAGTATTTT	CATKIAGGPVDTQYF
12	many	TRBV20-1	NA	TRBJ2-7	TGCAGTGCTAGGAGAGGGTTTAACGAGCAGTACTTC	CSARRGFNEQYF
18	NA	TRBV7-2	TRBD1	TRBJ2-3	TGTGCCAGCAGCTTCGTCGTTCTAGGGACAGGGGACACAGATACGCAGTATTTT	CASSFVVLGTGDTDTQYF
14	NA	TRBV10-3	NA	TRBJ2-3	TGTGCCATCAGTGAATCCATTCGGTCAGATACGCAGTATTTT	CAISESIRSDTQYF
14	few	TRBV24-1	NA	TRBJ2-2	TGTGCCACCAGTGATTCACAGGGTACCGGGGAGCTGTTTTTT	CATSDSQGTGELFF
14	NA	TRBV20-1	NA	TRBJ2-3	TGCAGTGCTAGAGATCTACTCTCTAGGGATACGCAGTATTTT	CSARDLLSRDTQYF
17	once	TRBV7-2	TRBD2	TRBJ2-1	TGTGCCAGCAGCCTCGGTTGGCGGGAGTTCCTCTACAATGAGCAGTTCTTC	CASSLGWREFLYNEQFF
18	NA	TRBV4-1	NA	TRBJ2-6	TGCGCCAGCAGCCAAGATAACAGGGCAGCGGACGGGGCCAACGTCCTGACTTTC	CASSQDNRAADGANVLTF
12	few	TRBV6-2/TRBV6-3	NA	TRBJ2-5	TGTGCCAGCAGTCAGGACCAAGAGACCCAGTACTTC	CASSQDQETQYF
12	few	TRBV12-5	NA	TRBJ2-7	TGTGCTAGTGGTTTAGGGCCCTACGAGCAGTACTTC	CASGLGPYEQYF
11	once	TRBV5-4	NA	TRBJ1-2	TGTGCCAGCAGCTGGGGAGGTGGCTACACCTTC	CASSWGGGYTF
16	few	TRBV14	TRBD2	TRBJ2-1	TGTGCCAGCAGCCAACTAGCGGGAGAGTCCTACAATGAGCAGTTCTTC	CASSQLAGESYNEQFF
15	NA	TRBV2	NA	TRBJ1-1	TGTGCCAGCAGTGAAGCGCTAGTTGTGGGGGGAGAAGCTTTCTTT	CASSEALVVGGEAFF
14	NA	TRBV6-5	NA	TRBJ2-7	TGTGCCAGCAGCCCGTCGCTCCGGACGTACGAGCAGTACTTC	CASSPSLRTYEQYF
17	few	TRBV7-2	TRBD2	TRBJ2-7	TGTGCCAGCAGCTTAGAAGGGGGACTAGCGGGAGGTTACGAGCAGTACTTC	CASSLEGGLAGGYEQYF
15	few	TRBV7-9	NA	TRBJ2-6	TGTGCCAGCAGCTTAAGCGGCTCTGGGGCCAACGTCCTGACTTTC	CASSLSGSGANVLTF
14	NA	TRBV6-2/TRBV6-3	TRBD1	TRBJ2-1	TGTGCCAGCAGTGGACAGGGTTCCTACAATGAGCAGTTCTTC	CASSGQGSYNEQFF
14	NA	TRBV27	NA	TRBJ2-1	TGTGCCAGGTGGCCAGGAGGTTGGTGCAATGAGCAGTTCTTC	CARWPGGWCNEQFF
12	NA	TRBV29-1	NA	TRBJ2-5	TGCAGCTCCGGCAGGGGAGAGGAGACCCAGTACTTC	CSSGRGEETQYF
13	NA	TRBV7-3	TRBD2	TRBJ2-1	TGTGCCAGCAGCTGGGGACTAAACGATGAGCAGTTCTTC	CASSWGLNDEQFF
17	NA	TRBV12-3/TRBV12-4	TRBD2	TRBJ2-3	TGTGCCAGCAGTTTAATCCGGGGACTAGGGGTTATGGATACGCAGTATTTT	CASSLIRGLGVMDTQYF
12	few	TRBV27	NA	TRBJ1-2	TGTGCCAGCAGTCCCTTGGGGTATGGCTACACCTTC	CASSPLGYGYTF
13	NA	TRBV7-2	TRBD1	TRBJ2-1	TGTGCCAGCAGCTTAAGGACAGGGTATGAGCAGTTCTTC	CASSLRTGYEQFF
14	NA	TRBV20-1	TRBD1	TRBJ1-1	TGCAGTGCTGAGACAGGGGGCTTGAACACTGAAGCTTTCTTT	CSAETGGLNTEAFF
17	few	TRBV15	NA	TRBJ2-2	TGTGCCACCAGCAGAGATGAGGTGCCTGGGGGCACCGGGGAGCTGTTTTTT	CATSRDEVPGGTGELFF
14	few	TRBV20-1	NA	TRBJ2-1	TGCAGTGCTAGGCGACGGGTGACCTACAATGAGCAGTTCTTC	CSARRRVTYNEQFF
17	NA	TRBV3-1	NA	TRBJ2-6	TGTGCCAGCAGCCAGGGCAGGGTCCTCTCTGGGGCCAACGTCCTGACTTTC	CASSQGRVLSGANVLTF
13	NA	TRBV29-1	NA	TRBJ1-2	TGCAGCGTTAAGACAGGCCTTTCCTATGGCTACACCTTC	CSVKTGLSYGYTF
15	NA	TRBV11-2	TRBD2	TRBJ2-1	TGTGCCAGCAGTCCAACTAGCGACTCCTACAATGAGCAGTTCTTC	CASSPTSDSYNEQFF
12	NA	TRBV20-1	TRBD1	TRBJ2-1	TGCAGTGCTGAGGGACAGGACAATGAGCAGTTCTTC	CSAEGQDNEQFF
15	many	TRBV7-7	TRBD1	TRBJ2-2	TGTGCTAGCAGGCGGACAGGGGAGAACACCGGGGAGCTGTTTTTT	CASRRTGENTGELFF
11	NA	TRBV20-1	NA	TRBJ2-7	TGCAGTGCTAGAGATGGGTCCGGGCAGTACTTC	CSARDGSGQYF
14	NA	TRBV20-1	TRBD2	TRBJ2-3	TGCAGTGCTAGTGCTAGCGGTAACACAGATACGCAGTATTTT	CSASASGNTDTQYF
18	NA	TRBV4-2	TRBD2	TRBJ2-2	TGTGCCAGCAGCCAAGATAGAGCGGGGGGCCAGAACACCGGGGAGCTGTTTTTT	CASSQDRAGGQNTGELFF
12	NA	TRBV5-6	NA	TRBJ1-2	TGTGCCAGCAGCTTGAGGGACACTGGCTACACCTTC	CASSLRDTGYTF
15	NA	TRBV7-2	NA	TRBJ2-1	TGTGCCAGCAGCCGCGCCTTAAGTTGGGAGAATGAGCAGTTCTTC	CASSRALSWENEQFF
13	many	TRBV4-1	NA	TRBJ1-2	TGCGCCAGCAGCCAAATCAACGCCTATGGCTACACCTTC	CASSQINAYGYTF
19	many	TRBV18	NA	TRBJ2-3	TGTGCCAGCTCACCGCCACGTCACCGCCCCATAGCGGGCACAGATACGCAGTATTTT	CASSPPRHRPIAGTDTQYF
12	few	TRBV20-1	TRBD2	TRBJ2-3	TGCAGTGCTCCGGGGAGGGTTGATACGCAGTATTTT	CSAPGRVDTQYF
14	NA	TRBV6-6	TRBD1	TRBJ1-2	TGTGCCAGCAGCCGACAGGGCCCTAACTATGGCTACACCTTC	CASSRQGPNYGYTF
14	many	TRBV3-1	TRBD1	TRBJ1-2	TGTGCCAGCAGCCTGCGACAGGGGGACTATGGCTACACCTTC	CASSLRQGDYGYTF
13	NA	TRBV4-1	NA	TRBJ2-2	TGCGCCAGCAGACAAGGTCCGACCGGGGAGCTGTTTTTT	CASRQGPTGELFF
12	few	TRBV20-1	NA	TRBJ2-3	TGCAGTGCTAGAGAACCCACAGATACGCAGTATTTT	CSAREPTDTQYF
15	few	TRBV20-1	NA	TRBJ1-2	TGCAGTGCTAGACGCCCTGAGGGGGAACGGACCGGCTACACCTTC	CSARRPEGERTGYTF
17	few	TRBV27	NA	TRBJ1-1	TGTGCCAGCAGTTTATTGGCGGGGGCTAAGTTTAGCACTGAAGCTTTCTTT	CASSLLAGAKFSTEAFF
16	few	TRBV9	NA	TRBJ2-7	TGTGCCAGCAGCCCAGCCACCTCTCAAAGGGTCTACGAGCAGTACTTC	CASSPATSQRVYEQYF
16	NA	TRBV20-1	NA	TRBJ1-5	TGCAGTGCTCGTACTCTAGGGACGTCCTGGGGTCAGCCCCAGCATTTT	CSARTLGTSWGQPQHF
14	NA	TRBV7-2	NA	TRBJ1-1	TGTGCCAGCAGCTTAGTCAGGGGATCACCTGAAGCTTTCTTT	CASSLVRGSPEAFF